These T cell receptor beta chains were read from a single sample in a study of OX40 agonist ivuxolimab in advanced cancers. The data were produced by immunoSEQ multiplex PCR, yet TCRdb's version contains in-frame clones alone and is incomplete. The sample has tens of thousands of clones; roughly 89% are singletons. The sequencing used CD4+ or CD8+ T cells sorted from blood, collected in a trial of the OX40 agonist ivuxolimab. These receptors originate from an adult with an advanced solid tumor such as melanoma, head and neck, liver or kidney cancer. Both conserved end residues are part of each CDR3. Fields, in order: D gene, J gene, CDR3 length, clone size, V gene, CDR3 protein, CDR3 DNA. A D gene is named only where the DNA matches it firmly. The size field is filled for only some rows; it gives once, few, many or a size class.

D: -
J: TRBJ1-2
length: 16
size: once
V: TRBV7-2
CDR3: CASSPEGGSGGYGYTF
DNA: TGTGCCAGCAGCCCCGAGGGGGGATCGGGGGGCTATGGCTACACCTTC

D: -
J: TRBJ1-3
length: 17
size: -
V: TRBV9
CDR3: CASTSKGPRRAGNTIYF
DNA: TGTGCCAGCACCAGTAAAGGCCCACGGAGAGCTGGAAACACCATATATTTT

D: TRBD1
J: TRBJ1-1
length: 16
size: -
V: TRBV5-1
CDR3: CASQKTGSNMNTEAFF
DNA: TGCGCCAGCCAAAAGACAGGGAGTAATATGAACACTGAAGCTTTCTTT

D: -
J: TRBJ2-1
length: 13
size: -
V: TRBV5-4
CDR3: CASGNQSGNEQFF
DNA: TGTGCCAGCGGTAACCAGAGCGGCAATGAGCAGTTCTTC

D: -
J: TRBJ2-3
length: 18
size: -
V: TRBV10-3
CDR3: CAISDSRLGRGTEDTQYF
DNA: TGTGCCATCAGTGACTCAAGACTAGGCAGGGGGACAGAAGATACGCAGTATTTT

D: -
J: TRBJ1-3
length: 15
size: once
V: TRBV4-1
CDR3: CASSVYRAAGNTIYF
DNA: TGCGCCAGCAGCGTCTACAGGGCTGCTGGAAACACCATATATTTT

D: -
J: TRBJ1-1
length: 15
size: once
V: TRBV4-3
CDR3: CASSQVEGENTEAFF
DNA: TGCGCCAGCAGCCAAGTAGAGGGGGAAAACACTGAAGCTTTCTTT

D: TRBD2
J: TRBJ2-7
length: 14
size: -
V: TRBV6-6
CDR3: CASTLAGVPYEQYF
DNA: TGTGCCAGCACCTTAGCGGGCGTCCCCTACGAGCAGTACTTC

D: -
J: TRBJ1-6
length: 16
size: once
V: TRBV5-1
CDR3: CASSLGQGRLGSPLHF
DNA: TGCGCCAGCAGCTTGGGGCAGGGCCGCCTGGGTTCACCCCTCCACTTT

D: TRBD1
J: TRBJ1-1
length: 14
size: -
V: TRBV7-2
CDR3: CASSFRGRVTEAFF
DNA: TGTGCCAGCAGCTTCAGGGGGCGGGTCACTGAAGCTTTCTTT

D: -
J: TRBJ2-7
length: 12
size: -
V: TRBV27
CDR3: CASSPPQGAMHF
DNA: TGTGCCAGCAGTCCACCACAAGGGGCCATGCACTTC

D: TRBD2
J: TRBJ2-1
length: 15
size: -
V: TRBV5-6
CDR3: CASRQTSGAYNEQFF
DNA: TGTGCCAGCAGGCAAACTAGCGGAGCATACAATGAGCAGTTCTTC

D: -
J: TRBJ2-5
length: 14
size: -
V: TRBV6-5
CDR3: CASSYSGSRGTQYF
DNA: TGTGCCAGCAGTTACTCGGGTAGCAGAGGGACCCAGTACTTC

D: TRBD1
J: TRBJ2-1
length: 18
size: -
V: TRBV9
CDR3: CASSVAGTGSIIGNEQFF
DNA: TGTGCCAGCAGCGTAGCAGGGACAGGGTCGATAATCGGCAATGAGCAGTTCTTC

D: TRBD2
J: TRBJ2-5
length: 15
size: -
V: TRBV28
CDR3: CASSLLVGGGETQYF
DNA: TGTGCCAGCAGTTTATTGGTGGGGGGGGGAGAGACCCAGTACTTC

D: TRBD1
J: TRBJ2-4
length: 15
size: once
V: TRBV5-4
CDR3: CASSQKGATKNIQYF
DNA: TGTGCCAGCAGTCAAAAGGGGGCGACCAAAAACATTCAGTACTTC

D: -
J: TRBJ2-3
length: 17
size: -
V: TRBV14
CDR3: CASSQLDFPGPTDTQYF
DNA: TGTGCCAGCAGCCAATTGGACTTCCCAGGTCCTACAGATACGCAGTATTTT

D: TRBD1
J: TRBJ2-1
length: 15
size: -
V: TRBV18
CDR3: CASSPATGETREQFF
DNA: TGTGCCAGCTCACCAGCGACAGGGGAGACGCGTGAGCAGTTCTTC

D: TRBD2
J: TRBJ2-7
length: 13
size: -
V: TRBV7-2
CDR3: CASSLSGDYEQYF
DNA: TGTGCCAGCAGCTTAAGCGGGGATTACGAGCAGTACTTC

D: -
J: TRBJ2-6
length: 16
size: -
V: TRBV5-1
CDR3: CASSSVGLSGANVLTF
DNA: TGCGCCAGCAGCTCCGTAGGTCTCTCTGGGGCCAACGTCCTGACTTTC

D: -
J: TRBJ2-6
length: 18
size: -
V: TRBV25-1
CDR3: CASSELGGRSSGANVLTF
DNA: TGTGCCAGCAGTGAATTGGGAGGTAGGAGCTCTGGGGCCAACGTCCTGACTTTC

D: -
J: TRBJ2-2
length: 14
size: -
V: TRBV7-9
CDR3: CASSPSGGTGELFF
DNA: TGTGCCAGCAGCCCTTCCGGTGGGACCGGGGAGCTGTTTTTT

D: TRBD1
J: TRBJ2-5
length: 14
size: -
V: TRBV6-5
CDR3: CASSWDRGGETQYF
DNA: TGTGCCAGCAGTTGGGACAGGGGGGGGGAGACCCAGTACTTC

D: -
J: TRBJ1-4
length: 15
size: -
V: TRBV2
CDR3: CASSDEGTTNEKLFF
DNA: TGTGCCAGCAGTGACGAGGGTACAACTAATGAAAAACTGTTTTTT

D: -
J: TRBJ1-4
length: 15
size: -
V: TRBV5-1
CDR3: CASSGTGRSDEKLFF
DNA: TGCGCCAGCAGCGGAACAGGGCGTTCTGATGAAAAACTGTTTTTT

D: -
J: TRBJ1-1
length: 13
size: -
V: TRBV29-1
CDR3: CSVKTGLGTEAFF
DNA: TGCAGCGTCAAAACCGGTCTGGGGACTGAAGCTTTCTTT

D: TRBD2
J: TRBJ2-5
length: 14
size: -
V: TRBV19
CDR3: CASSIPSGGETQYF
DNA: TGTGCCAGTAGTATCCCCTCGGGGGGAGAGACCCAGTACTTC

D: -
J: TRBJ1-2
length: 17
size: -
V: TRBV4-2
CDR3: CASSQDLSGLSNYGYTF
DNA: TGTGCCAGCAGCCAAGATCTTTCGGGGCTCTCTAACTATGGCTACACCTTC

D: -
J: TRBJ1-2
length: 16
size: few
V: TRBV9
CDR3: CASSVEGGRVNYGYTF
DNA: TGTGCCAGCAGCGTAGAAGGTGGCAGGGTGAATTATGGCTACACCTTC

D: -
J: TRBJ2-2
length: 15
size: -
V: TRBV6-5
CDR3: CASSYSWVNTGELFF
DNA: TGTGCCAGCAGTTACTCGTGGGTGAACACCGGGGAGCTGTTTTTT